A selection of T cell receptor beta chains follows, all from one sample in a study of liver allograft versus peripheral blood T cells. Using its own MiXCR run on the reads, TCRdb lists one record per CDR3 protein. The sample has some 14,000 distinct CDR3 sequences; roughly 18% are singletons. These receptors all stem from a human patient who had a liver transplant. Some T cells could come from the graft donor. Each CDR3 is given with its conserved first and last residue. Each record gives: J gene, D gene, clone size, V gene, CDR3 protein, CDR3 DNA. A D gene is named only where the DNA matches it firmly. Expanded clones get a size class; other rows say once, few or many, or leave the size out.

>TRBJ2-7|TRBD2|medium-sized|TRBV18
CASSPPSPLADSYEQYF
TGTGCCAGCTCACCACCGTCCCCGCTAGCGGACTCCTACGAGCAGTACTTC
>TRBJ1-3|TRBD1|-|TRBV28
CASSSGQGSGNTIYF
TGTGCCAGCAGCTCCGGACAGGGCTCTGGAAACACCATATATTTT
>TRBJ2-5|TRBD1|-|TRBV20-1
CSAYDRDQETQYF
TGCAGTGCCTATGACAGGGACCAAGAGACCCAGTACTTC
>TRBJ1-1|-|-|TRBV12-3/TRBV12-4
CASSPGWGRLNTEAFF
TGTGCCAGCAGTCCAGGGTGGGGACGGTTGAACACTGAAGCTTTCTTT
>TRBJ1-2|-|medium-sized|TRBV24-1
CATSDLTVNYGYTF
TGTGCCACCAGTGATTTGACGGTAAACTATGGCTACACCTTC
>TRBJ2-7|-|few|TRBV20-1
CSARTPGRAYEQYF
TGCAGTGCTAGGACACCGGGACGGGCCTACGAGCAGTACTTC
>TRBJ1-1|-|-|TRBV14
CASSQDITVRDTEAFF
TGTGCCAGCAGCCAAGATATAACAGTGCGAGACACTGAAGCTTTCTTT
>TRBJ2-3|TRBD2|few|TRBV5-4
CASSSTSGGPRDTQYF
TGTGCCAGCAGCTCGACTAGCGGGGGTCCTAGAGATACGCAGTATTTT
>TRBJ2-5|-|-|TRBV6-1
CASSEAKIRETQYF
TGTGCCAGCAGTGAAGCGAAAATTAGGGAGACCCAGTACTTC
>TRBJ2-7|TRBD2|few|TRBV28
CASSWTSGEQYF
TGTGCCAGCAGTTGGACTAGTGGCGAGCAGTACTTC
>TRBJ2-5|-|many|TRBV15
CATSRDSSGETQYF
TGTGCCACCAGCAGGGACTCCTCGGGAGAGACCCAGTACTTC
>TRBJ1-3|-|-|TRBV7-3
CASSPRGGSGNTIYF
TGTGCCAGCAGCCCCAGGGGAGGCTCTGGAAACACCATATATTTT
>TRBJ1-5|TRBD1|medium-sized|TRBV6-6
CASSLDRGSNQPQHF
TGTGCCAGCAGCCTGGACAGGGGGAGCAATCAGCCCCAGCATTTT
>TRBJ2-7|TRBD2|many|TRBV5-6
CASSLAGIGEQYF
TGTGCCAGCAGCTTAGCGGGAATTGGCGAGCAGTACTTC
>TRBJ2-3|TRBD1|once|TRBV2
CASSKGQGAEDTQYF
TGTGCCAGCAGCAAAGGACAGGGGGCTGAAGATACGCAGTATTTT
>TRBJ1-5|-|-|TRBV27
CASSSHWGNQPQHF
TGTGCCAGCAGTTCCCACTGGGGGAATCAGCCCCAGCATTTT
>TRBJ1-5|-|medium-sized|TRBV6-1
CASSEAGVSNQPQHF
TGTGCCAGCAGTGAAGCAGGGGTGAGCAATCAGCCCCAGCATTTT
>TRBJ2-1|TRBD2|many|TRBV7-9
CASSFGSGGRGNEQFF
TGTGCCAGCAGCTTTGGAAGCGGGGGGCGGGGGAATGAGCAGTTCTTC
>TRBJ2-5|TRBD1|-|TRBV20-1
CSARGTDQETQYF
TGCAGTGCTAGGGGGACAGACCAAGAGACCCAGTACTTC
>TRBJ2-1|-|medium-sized|TRBV15
CATSRDVPGGLKQFF
TGTGCCACCAGCAGAGATGTCCCTGGGGGTCTAAAGCAGTTCTTC
>TRBJ2-3|TRBD1|medium-sized|TRBV27
CASSPSSPGQGADTQYF
TGTGCCAGCAGTCCATCTTCCCCGGGACAGGGAGCCGATACGCAGTATTTT
>TRBJ2-5|-|-|TRBV10-3
CAISSMTNQETQYF
TGTGCCATCAGTTCGATGACTAACCAAGAGACCCAGTACTTC
>TRBJ2-7|TRBD2|few|TRBV28
CASRPYHSGSSYEQYF
TGTGCCAGCAGACCATACCATAGCGGGAGCTCCTACGAGCAGTACTTC
>TRBJ2-1|-|-|TRBV20-1
CSAKTDTYDEQFF
TGCAGTGCTAAGACAGATACCTACGATGAGCAGTTCTTC
>TRBJ1-1|-|-|TRBV7-2
CASSPQDKAFF
TGTGCCAGCAGCCCCCAAGACAAAGCTTTCTTT
>TRBJ2-7|TRBD2|few|TRBV20-1
CSASSTSGEGLEQYF
TGCAGTGCTAGCTCTACGAGCGGGGAGGGGTTGGAGCAGTACTTC
>TRBJ2-7|TRBD1|-|TRBV6-6
CASSYSGTGALEQYF
TGTGCCAGCAGTTATTCCGGGACAGGGGCTCTCGAGCAGTACTTC
>TRBJ1-3|-|-|TRBV20-1
CSASWQSSGNTIYF
TGCAGTGCTAGCTGGCAGAGCTCTGGAAACACCATATATTTT
>TRBJ1-2|-|medium-sized|TRBV6-5
CASRRQYHYGYTF
TGTGCCAGCAGACGACAGTACCATTATGGCTACACCTTC
>TRBJ1-1|-|medium-sized|TRBV10-3
CAIRTQGNRDTEAFF
TGTGCCATCAGGACGCAAGGAAACAGGGACACTGAAGCTTTCTTT
>TRBJ1-6|-|-|TRBV2
CASNPQGGNSPLHF
TGTGCCAGCAACCCCCAGGGAGGAAATTCACCCCTCCACTTT
>TRBJ2-1|TRBD2|medium-sized|TRBV29-1
CSVDATSGYNEQFF
TGCAGCGTCGACGCGACTAGCGGATACAATGAGCAGTTCTTC
>TRBJ1-6|-|medium-sized|TRBV18
CASSPSGTSNSPLHF
TGTGCCAGCTCACCTTCCGGGACCTCCAATTCACCCCTCCACTTT
>TRBJ2-2|-|few|TRBV19
CASSIASTGELFF
TGTGCCAGTAGTATTGCCTCTACCGGGGAGCTGTTTTTT
>TRBJ1-3|-|medium-sized|TRBV7-2
CASSLGPGGSTGNTIYF
TGTGCCAGCAGCTTAGGGCCGGGAGGGTCTACAGGAAACACCATATATTTT
>TRBJ2-7|TRBD1|-|TRBV10-3
CAISESGQGETYEQYF
TGTGCCATCAGTGAGTCGGGGCAGGGGGAAACCTACGAGCAGTACTTC
>TRBJ2-1|-|few|TRBV6-1
CASSSLQGFNEQFF
TGTGCCAGCAGCTCCTTACAGGGATTTAATGAGCAGTTCTTC
>TRBJ2-3|TRBD1|few|TRBV12-3/TRBV12-4
CASSRGQGSGTDTQYF
TGTGCCAGCAGCCGAGGACAGGGGTCCGGCACAGATACGCAGTATTTT
>TRBJ1-2|-|medium-sized|TRBV19
CASDRGGRLNYGYTF
TGTGCCAGCGACCGGGGGGGCAGACTTAACTATGGCTACACCTTC
>TRBJ2-5|-|-|TRBV14
CASSQSETQYF
TGTGCCAGCAGCCAATCAGAGACCCAGTACTTC
>TRBJ2-6|-|-|TRBV20-1
CSAKRSGANVLTF
TGCAGTGCTAAGCGCTCTGGGGCCAACGTCCTGACTTTC
>TRBJ1-2|-|many|TRBV19
CASSRKEYGYTF
TGTGCCAGTAGCCGTAAAGAGTATGGCTACACCTTC
>TRBJ1-2|-|many|TRBV9
CASSKHAEPYGYTF
TGTGCCAGCTCCAAACATGCGGAGCCCTATGGCTACACCTTC
>TRBJ1-1|-|few|TRBV20-1
CSASAGAMNTEAFF
TGCAGTGCTAGTGCGGGGGCTATGAACACTGAAGCTTTCTTT
>TRBJ2-3|-|many|TRBV5-5
CASSLIREGGTQYF
TGTGCCAGCAGCTTGATTAGAGAAGGAGGTACGCAGTATTTT
>TRBJ1-4|TRBD1|-|TRBV5-5
CASSLTGGNEKLFF
TGTGCCAGCAGCCTAACAGGGGGGAATGAAAAACTGTTTTTT
>TRBJ1-3|-|medium-sized|TRBV6-6
CASSYLEAGGNTIYF
TGTGCCAGCAGTTACCTAGAGGCGGGTGGAAACACCATATATTTT
>TRBJ1-5|-|many|TRBV15
CATSRDLGYNQPQHF
TGTGCCACCAGCAGAGATTTAGGGTACAATCAGCCCCAGCATTTT
>TRBJ2-5|TRBD2|few|TRBV30
CAFSGGAKETQYF
TGTGCCTTTAGCGGGGGGGCAAAGGAGACCCAGTACTTC
>TRBJ1-2|-|few|TRBV28
CASSVGTDYGYTF
TGTGCCAGCAGTGTTGGGACGGACTATGGCTACACCTTC
>TRBJ2-1|TRBD2|medium-sized|TRBV29-1
CSVKLGLAENEQFF
TGCAGCGTAAAATTAGGACTAGCGGAAAATGAGCAGTTCTTC
>TRBJ2-7|TRBD2|many|TRBV7-3
CASSPSLAGVHEQYF
TGTGCCAGCAGCCCGTCACTAGCGGGAGTCCACGAGCAGTACTTC
>TRBJ2-2|-|-|TRBV5-1
CASSLVGLVRSNTGELFF
TGCGCCAGCAGCTTGGTAGGGCTGGTCAGATCAAACACCGGGGAGCTGTTTTTT
>TRBJ2-1|TRBD2|medium-sized|TRBV29-1
CSVSGSSSYNEQFF
TGCAGCGTTAGCGGGAGTAGCTCCTACAATGAGCAGTTCTTC
>TRBJ1-6|-|medium-sized|TRBV6-5
CASSGPRRRPMSPLHF
TGTGCCAGCAGTGGACCTCGGAGACGTCCAATGTCACCCCTCCACTTT
>TRBJ2-2|-|medium-sized|TRBV18
CASSPGTLDNTGELFF
TGTGCCAGCTCACCAGGGACACTGGATAACACCGGGGAGCTGTTTTTT
>TRBJ1-2|-|medium-sized|TRBV6-1
CASSEGGGTTLGYGYTF
TGTGCCAGCAGTGAAGGAGGTGGGACAACGTTGGGCTATGGCTACACCTTC
>TRBJ2-4|-|-|TRBV5-4
CASSLGQNPSIQYF
TGTGCCAGCAGCTTGGGCCAAAACCCGAGCATTCAGTACTTC
>TRBJ1-5|TRBD1|-|TRBV9
CASSARGDSSQPQHF
TGTGCCAGCAGCGCGAGGGGGGACAGCAGTCAGCCCCAGCATTTT